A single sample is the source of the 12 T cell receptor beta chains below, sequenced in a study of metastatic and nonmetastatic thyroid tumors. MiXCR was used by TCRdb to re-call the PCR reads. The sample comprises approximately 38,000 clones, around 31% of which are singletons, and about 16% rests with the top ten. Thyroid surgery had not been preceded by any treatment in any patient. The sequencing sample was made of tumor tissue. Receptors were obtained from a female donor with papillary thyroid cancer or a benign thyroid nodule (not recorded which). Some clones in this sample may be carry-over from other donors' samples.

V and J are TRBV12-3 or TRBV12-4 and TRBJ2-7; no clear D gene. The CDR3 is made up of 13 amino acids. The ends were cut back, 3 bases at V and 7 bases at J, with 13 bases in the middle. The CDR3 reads CASSFGMFGEQYF. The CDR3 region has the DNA TGTGCCAGCAGTTTTGGCATGTTTGGGGAGCAGTACTTC.

The CDR3 sequence: CASRDRVKGGYTF. The CDR3 nucleotides read TGTGCCAGCAGGGACAGGGTCAAAGGTGGCTACACCTTC. This rearrangement joins TRBV12-3 or TRBV12-4 to TRBJ1-2; 8 nucleotides match TRBD1. The CDR3 extends over 13 amino acids. The J segment lost 7 bases and the V segment lost 6 bases, leaving 7 bases of the junction unmatched.

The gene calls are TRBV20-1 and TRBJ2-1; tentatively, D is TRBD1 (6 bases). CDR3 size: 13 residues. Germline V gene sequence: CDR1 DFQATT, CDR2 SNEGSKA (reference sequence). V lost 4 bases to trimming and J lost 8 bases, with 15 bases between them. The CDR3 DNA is TGCAGTGCTATATACAGGGTCTGGGATGAGCAGTTCTTC. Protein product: CSAIYRVWDEQFF.

The CDR3 bases are TGTGCCAGCAGCCAAGGCCAGGGGTATGGCTACACCTTC. Amino acid sequence: CASSQGQGYGYTF. The genes are TRBV14 and TRBJ1-2, with D possibly being TRBD1 (6 bases). The CDR3 is 13 residues long. Looked up from germline, CDR1 is SGHDN and CDR2 is FVKESK. V was clipped by 1 base and J by 5 bases, with 8 bases between them.

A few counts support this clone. CDR3 sequence reads: CASSLFGAHTF. The CDR3 bases are TGTGCCAGCAGCCTCTTCGGGGCCCACACCTTC. The chain recombines TRBV12-3 or TRBV12-4 with TRBJ1-2; weak D call: TRBD1 (5 bases). V shed 6 bases and J shed 12 bases, with 14 bases lying between them. The CDR3 sequence is 11 residues long.

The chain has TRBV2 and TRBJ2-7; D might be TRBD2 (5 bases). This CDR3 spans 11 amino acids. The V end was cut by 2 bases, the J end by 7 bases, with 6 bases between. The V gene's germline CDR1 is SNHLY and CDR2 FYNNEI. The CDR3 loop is CASSETGEQYF. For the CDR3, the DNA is TGTGCCAGCAGTGAAACGGGGGAGCAGTACTTC. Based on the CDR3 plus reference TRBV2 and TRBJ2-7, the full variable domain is EPEVTQTPSHQVTQMGQEVILRCVPISNHLYFYWYRQILGQKVEFLVSFYNNEISEKSEIFDDQFSVERPDGSNFTLKIRSTKLEDSAMYFCASSETGEQYFGPGTRLTVT.

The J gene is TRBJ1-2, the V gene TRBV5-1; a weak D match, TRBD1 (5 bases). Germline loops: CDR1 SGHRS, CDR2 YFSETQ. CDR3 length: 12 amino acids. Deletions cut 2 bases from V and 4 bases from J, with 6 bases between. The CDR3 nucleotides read TGCGCCAGCAGCTTAAGGGGCTATGGCTACACCTTC. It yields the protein CASSLRGYGYTF.

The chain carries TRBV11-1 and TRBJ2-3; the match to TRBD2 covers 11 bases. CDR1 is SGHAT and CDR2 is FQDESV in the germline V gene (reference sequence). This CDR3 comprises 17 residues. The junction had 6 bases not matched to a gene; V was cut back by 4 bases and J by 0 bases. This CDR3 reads CASSSGRTSGSTDTQYF. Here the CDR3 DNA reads TGTGCCAGCAGCTCAGGCCGGACTAGCGGGAGCACAGATACGCAGTATTTT.

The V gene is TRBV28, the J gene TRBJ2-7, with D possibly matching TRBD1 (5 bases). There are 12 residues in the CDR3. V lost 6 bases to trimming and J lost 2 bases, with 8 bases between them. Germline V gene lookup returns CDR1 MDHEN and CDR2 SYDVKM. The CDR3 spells CASRQDPYEQYF. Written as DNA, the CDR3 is TGTGCCAGCAGACAGGACCCCTACGAGCAGTACTTC.

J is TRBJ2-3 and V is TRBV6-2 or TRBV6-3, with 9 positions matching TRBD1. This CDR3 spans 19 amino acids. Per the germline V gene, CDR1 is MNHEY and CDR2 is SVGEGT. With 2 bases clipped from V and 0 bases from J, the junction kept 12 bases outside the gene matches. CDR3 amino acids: CASSYGYGTGLGSTDTQYF. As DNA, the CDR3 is TGTGCCAGCAGTTACGGTTACGGGACAGGGCTGGGGAGCACAGATACGCAGTATTTT.

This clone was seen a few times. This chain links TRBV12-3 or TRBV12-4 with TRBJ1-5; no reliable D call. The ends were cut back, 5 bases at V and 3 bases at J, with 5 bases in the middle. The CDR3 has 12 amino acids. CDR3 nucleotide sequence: TGTGCCAGCAGTCGAGACAATCAGCCCCAGCATTTT. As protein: CASSRDNQPQHF.

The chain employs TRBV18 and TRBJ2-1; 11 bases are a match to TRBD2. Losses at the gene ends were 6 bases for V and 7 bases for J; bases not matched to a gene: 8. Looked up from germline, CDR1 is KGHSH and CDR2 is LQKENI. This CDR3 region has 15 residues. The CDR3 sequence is CASSLLAGGGNEQFF. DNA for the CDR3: TGTGCCAGCTCCCTTCTAGCGGGAGGAGGAAATGAGCAGTTCTTC.